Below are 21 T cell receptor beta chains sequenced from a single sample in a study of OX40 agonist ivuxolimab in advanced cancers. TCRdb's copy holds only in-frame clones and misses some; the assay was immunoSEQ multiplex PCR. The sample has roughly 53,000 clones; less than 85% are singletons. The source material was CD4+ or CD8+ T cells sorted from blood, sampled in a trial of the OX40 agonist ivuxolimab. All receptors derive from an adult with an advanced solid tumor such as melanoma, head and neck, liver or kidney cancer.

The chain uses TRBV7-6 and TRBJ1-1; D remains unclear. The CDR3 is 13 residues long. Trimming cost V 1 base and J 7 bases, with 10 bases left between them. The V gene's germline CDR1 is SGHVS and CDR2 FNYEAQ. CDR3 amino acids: CASSLGGRDEAFF. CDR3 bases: TGTGCCAGCAGCTTAGGGGGTAGGGATGAAGCTTTCTTT.

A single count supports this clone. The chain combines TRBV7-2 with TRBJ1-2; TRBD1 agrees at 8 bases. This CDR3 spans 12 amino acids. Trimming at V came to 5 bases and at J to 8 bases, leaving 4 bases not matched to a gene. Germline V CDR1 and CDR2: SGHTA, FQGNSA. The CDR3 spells CASSPDRDGYTF. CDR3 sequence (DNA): TGTGCCAGCAGCCCGGACAGGGACGGCTACACCTTC.

The CDR3 reads CAISGQDNEQFF. Here the CDR3 DNA reads TGTGCCATCAGTGGACAGGACAATGAGCAGTTCTTC. This chain joins TRBV10-3 and TRBJ2-1, with D perhaps matching TRBD1 (6 bases). This CDR3 comprises 12 residues. V shed 4 bases and J shed 5 bases, with 6 bases lying between them. Germline V lookup: CDR1 ENHRY, CDR2 SYGVKD.

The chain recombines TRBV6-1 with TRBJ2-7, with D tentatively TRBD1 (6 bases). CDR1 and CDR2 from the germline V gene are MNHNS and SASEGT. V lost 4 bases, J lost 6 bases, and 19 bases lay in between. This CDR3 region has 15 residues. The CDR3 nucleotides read TGTGCCAGCAGTGTTTGGGAACCCCAAGGGGGCGAGCAGTACTTC. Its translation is CASSVWEPQGGEQYF.

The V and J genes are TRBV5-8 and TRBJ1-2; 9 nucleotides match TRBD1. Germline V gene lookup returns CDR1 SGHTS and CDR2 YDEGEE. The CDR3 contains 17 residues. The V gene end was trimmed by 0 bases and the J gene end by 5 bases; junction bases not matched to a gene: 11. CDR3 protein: CASSLGLWDRDIYGYTF. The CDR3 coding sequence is TGTGCCAGCAGCTTGGGGCTGTGGGACAGGGATATTTATGGCTACACCTTC.

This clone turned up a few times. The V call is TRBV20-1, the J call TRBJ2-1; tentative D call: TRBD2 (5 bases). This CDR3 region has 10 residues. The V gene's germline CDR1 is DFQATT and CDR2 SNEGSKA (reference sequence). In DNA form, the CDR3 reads TGCCGTGTTGGGAGTGGTGAGCAGTTCTTC. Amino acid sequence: CRVGSGEQFF.

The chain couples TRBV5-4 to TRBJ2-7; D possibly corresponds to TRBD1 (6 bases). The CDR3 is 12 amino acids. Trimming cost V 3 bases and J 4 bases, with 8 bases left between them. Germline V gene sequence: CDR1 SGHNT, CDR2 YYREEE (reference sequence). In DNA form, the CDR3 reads TGTGCCAGCAGCTCCGGACAGTACGAGCAGTACTTC. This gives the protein CASSSGQYEQYF.

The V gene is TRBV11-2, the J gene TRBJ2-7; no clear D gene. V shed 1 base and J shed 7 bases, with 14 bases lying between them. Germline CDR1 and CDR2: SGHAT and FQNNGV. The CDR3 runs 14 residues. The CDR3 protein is CASSLVHQSKEQYF. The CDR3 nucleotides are TGTGCCAGCAGCTTAGTCCACCAGTCTAAGGAGCAGTACTTC.

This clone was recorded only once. For the CDR3, the DNA is TGCGCCAGCAGCCCCTCCCCCCGAGATCAGCCCCAGCATTTT. Protein: CASSPSPRDQPQHF. The chain employs TRBV5-1 and TRBJ1-5; D is unclear. The CDR3 consists of 14 residues. Germline V gene sequence: CDR1 SGHRS, CDR2 YFSETQ. Trimming shortened V by 4 bases and J by 5 bases, and 13 bases separated the two germline ends.

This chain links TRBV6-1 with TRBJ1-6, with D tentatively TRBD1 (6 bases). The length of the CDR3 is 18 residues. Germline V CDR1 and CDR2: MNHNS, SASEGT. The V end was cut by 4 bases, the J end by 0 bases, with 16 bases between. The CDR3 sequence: CASSAAGHRSSYNSPLHF. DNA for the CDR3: TGTGCCAGCAGTGCCGCGGGACATAGGAGCTCCTATAATTCACCCCTCCACTTT.

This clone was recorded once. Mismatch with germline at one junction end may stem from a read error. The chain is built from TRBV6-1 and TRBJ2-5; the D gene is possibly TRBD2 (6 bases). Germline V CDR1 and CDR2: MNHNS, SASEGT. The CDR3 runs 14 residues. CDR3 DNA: TGTGCCAGCAGCGAAGACATCATCGGGGGGACCCAGTACTTC. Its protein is CASSEDIIGGTQYF.

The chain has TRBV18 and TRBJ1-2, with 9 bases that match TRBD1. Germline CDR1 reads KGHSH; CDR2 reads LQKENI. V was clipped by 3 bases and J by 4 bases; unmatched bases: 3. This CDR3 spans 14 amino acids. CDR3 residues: CASSPGQGFYGYTF. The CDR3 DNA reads TGTGCCAGCTCACCGGGACAGGGCTTCTATGGCTACACCTTC.

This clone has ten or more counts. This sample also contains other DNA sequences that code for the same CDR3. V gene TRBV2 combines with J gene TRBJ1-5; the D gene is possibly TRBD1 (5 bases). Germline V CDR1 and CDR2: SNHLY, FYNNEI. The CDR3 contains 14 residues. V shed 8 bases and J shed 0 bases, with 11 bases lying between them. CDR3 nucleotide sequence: TGTGCCAGCCAAGACAGCCATAGCAATCAGCCCCAGCATTTT. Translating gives CASQDSHSNQPQHF.

In nucleotides, the CDR3 is TGTGCCAGCAGCAACTGGAACGAGCAGTACTTC. Its protein is CASSNWNEQYF. The chain joins TRBV4-2 to TRBJ2-7, with D hard to call. Germline-derived CDR1 and CDR2 are LGHNA and YNFKEQ. Between the trimmed V and J ends, which lost 5 bases and 5 bases, there was a span of 7 bases. The CDR3 runs to 11 residues.

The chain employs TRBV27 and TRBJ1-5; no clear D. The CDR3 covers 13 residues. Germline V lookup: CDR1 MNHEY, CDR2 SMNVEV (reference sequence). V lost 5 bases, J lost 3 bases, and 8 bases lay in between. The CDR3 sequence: CASSPWPNQPQHF. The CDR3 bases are TGTGCCAGCAGTCCTTGGCCCAATCAGCCCCAGCATTTT.

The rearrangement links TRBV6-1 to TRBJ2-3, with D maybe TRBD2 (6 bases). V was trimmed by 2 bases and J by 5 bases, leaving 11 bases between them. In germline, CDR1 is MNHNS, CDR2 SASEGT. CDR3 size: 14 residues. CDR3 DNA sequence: TGTGCCAGCAGTGAATCCCGAGCGGGAGATACGCAGTATTTT. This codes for CASSESRAGDTQYF.

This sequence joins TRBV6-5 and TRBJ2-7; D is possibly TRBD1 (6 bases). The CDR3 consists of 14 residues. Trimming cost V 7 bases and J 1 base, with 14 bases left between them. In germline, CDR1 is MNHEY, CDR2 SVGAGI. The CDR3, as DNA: TGTGCCAGCAACCCCCGCAGGGGTTCCTACGAGCAGTACTTC. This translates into CASNPRRGSYEQYF.

CDR3 in DNA: TGTGCCAGTAGTACTGGGACTAGGGGGGAGACCCAGTACTTC. This encodes CASSTGTRGETQYF. V and J are TRBV19 and TRBJ2-5, with 8 bases fitting TRBD2. The CDR3 runs to 14 residues. V was clipped by 4 bases and J by 5 bases; unmatched bases: 6. Per the germline V gene, CDR1 is LNHDA and CDR2 is SQIVND (reference sequence).

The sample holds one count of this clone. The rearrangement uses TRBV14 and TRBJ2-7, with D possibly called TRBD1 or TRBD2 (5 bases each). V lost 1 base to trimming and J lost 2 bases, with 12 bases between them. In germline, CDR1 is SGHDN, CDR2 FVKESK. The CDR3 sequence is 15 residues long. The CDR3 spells CASSQAGRVPYEQYF. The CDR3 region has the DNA TGTGCCAGCAGCCAAGCGGGACGGGTCCCCTACGAGCAGTACTTC.

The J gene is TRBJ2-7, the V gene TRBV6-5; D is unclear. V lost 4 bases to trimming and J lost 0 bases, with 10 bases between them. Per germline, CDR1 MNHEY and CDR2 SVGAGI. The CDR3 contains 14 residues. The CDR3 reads CASSLRISSYEQYF. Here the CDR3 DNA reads TGTGCCAGCAGTTTACGAATAAGCTCCTACGAGCAGTACTTC.

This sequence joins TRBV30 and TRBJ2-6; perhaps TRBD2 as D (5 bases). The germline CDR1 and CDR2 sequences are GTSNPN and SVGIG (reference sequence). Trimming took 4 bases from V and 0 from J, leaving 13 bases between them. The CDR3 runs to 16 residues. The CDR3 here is CAWTTGIPSGANVLTF. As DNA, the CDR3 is TGTGCCTGGACGACCGGGATCCCCTCTGGGGCCAACGTCCTGACTTTC.